This passage covers 11 T cell receptor beta chains from one sample sequenced in a study of cytomegalovirus exposure and HLA in healthy donors. This PCR relied on a set of 60 Vbeta primers and 13 Jbeta primers. TCRdb keeps only in-frame clones here, not all; method: immunoSEQ multiplex PCR. This sample has about 130,000 clones, with roughly 78% found just once. Specimen: PBMCs. The receptors originated from a man in his thirties or forties in good health and CMV-seronegative.

The chain couples TRBV11-2 to TRBJ2-5; TRBD2 agrees at 8 bases. This CDR3 is built from 16 residues. Germline CDR1 is SGHAT and CDR2 is FQNNGV. V shed 1 base and J 0 bases; nucleotides not matched to a gene: 4. The CDR3 DNA sequence: TGTGCCAGCAGCTTAGGAGTTAGCGGGGACCAAGAGACCCAGTACTTC. The encoded protein is CASSLGVSGDQETQYF.

This chain connects TRBV6-1 to TRBJ2-7, with D unclear. CDR3 length: 15 residues. V lost 1 base and J lost 2, with 12 bases in between. Germline CDR1 reads MNHNS; CDR2 reads SASEGT. The CDR3 sequence is CASSEGFSQTYEQYF. For the CDR3, the DNA is TGTGCCAGCAGTGAAGGGTTTTCACAGACCTACGAGCAGTACTTC.

This chain joins TRBV4-2 and TRBJ2-3; 8 bases line up with TRBD2. The germline V gene encodes CDR1 LGHNA and CDR2 YNFKEQ. The CDR3 extends over 15 amino acids. Trimming cost V 0 bases and J 9 bases; bases outside gene matches: 8. For the CDR3, the DNA is TGTGCCAGCAGCCAAGATCCAGCGGGAGCTGGGACGCAGTATTTT. Translating gives CASSQDPAGAGTQYF.

V gene TRBV4-3 combines with J gene TRBJ2-7, with 9 positions matching TRBD1. The CDR3 loop spans 14 amino acids. Germline V gene lookup returns CDR1 LGHNA and CDR2 YSLEER. The V gene end was trimmed by 3 bases and the J gene end by 7 bases; junction bases not matched to a gene: 7. CDR3 in amino acids: CASSHGTGIGEQYF. The CDR3 DNA sequence: TGCGCCAGCAGCCACGGGACAGGGATAGGGGAGCAGTACTTC.

The chain is built from TRBV18 and TRBJ2-7, with 10 bases identical to TRBD2. This CDR3 region has 16 residues. Germline V gene lookup returns CDR1 KGHSH and CDR2 LQKENI. The V and J ends lost 5 bases and 2 bases, in that order; junction bases with no gene match: 9. DNA for the CDR3: TGTGCCAGCTCATCCACCTTAGCGGGAGGCCCCTACGAGCAGTACTTC. Its translation: CASSSTLAGGPYEQYF.

The chain combines TRBV10-1 with TRBJ2-3; TRBD2 is a possible D gene (6 bases). The CDR3 has 16 amino acids. Trimming took 6 bases from V and 3 from J, leaving 19 bases between them. CDR1 is WNHNN, CDR2 SYGVQD, per germline (reference sequence). The CDR3: CASSPSGDLWTDTQYF. The CDR3, as DNA: TGCGCCAGCAGCCCCTCGGGAGACTTGTGGACAGATACGCAGTATTTT.

The chain employs TRBV5-6 and TRBJ2-7, with 9 bases that match TRBD2. The V segment lost 0 bases and the J segment 5 bases; nucleotides outside the gene matches: 6. From germline, CDR1 is SGHDT and CDR2 YYEEEE. CDR3 length: 15 amino acids. The CDR3, as DNA: TGTGCCAGCAGCTTGGTAGCGGGAGACCCCAACGAGCAGTACTTC. Translation: CASSLVAGDPNEQYF.

About this clone itself: The conserved final phenylalanine or tryptophan is absent from the CDR3, which likely points to a read error. J is TRBJ2-7 and V is TRBV27, with 13 bases aligning to TRBD2. With V trimmed by 0 bases and J by 4 bases, 3 bases remained unmatched. Germline CDR1 and CDR2: MNHEY and SMNVEV (reference sequence). The length of the CDR3 is 16 residues. CDR3 sequence: CASSLSGLAGAYEQYL. DNA of the CDR3: TGTGCCAGCAGTTTATCCGGACTAGCGGGAGCTTACGAGCAGTACCTC.

J is TRBJ1-5 and V is TRBV5-8, with D perhaps matching TRBD1 (5 bases). This CDR3 has 18 residues. Germline V gives CDR1 SGHTS, CDR2 YDEGEE. The ends were cut back, 0 bases at V and 7 bases at J, with 23 bases in the middle. The DNA of the CDR3 is TGTGCCAGCAGCTTGGAGCCGGGGACTTTCCCTTTCGGGCAGCCCCAGCATTTT. It is translated as CASSLEPGTFPFGQPQHF.

This clone was detected only a few times. The V gene is TRBV6-6, the J gene TRBJ1-4, with 7 bases aligning to TRBD1. Trimming at V came to 6 bases and at J to 12 bases, leaving 4 bases not matched to a gene. The CDR3 loop spans 11 amino acids. Germline V gene lookup returns CDR1 MNHNY and CDR2 SVGAGI (reference sequence). The CDR3 spells CASSQGTELFF. CDR3 sequence (DNA): TGTGCCAGCAGCCAAGGGACAGAACTGTTTTTT.

This clone has just a few counts. The gene calls are TRBV19 and TRBJ2-1, with no clear D. The germline V and J ends were trimmed by 4 bases and 5 bases, with 6 bases remaining between them. CDR3 length: 12 residues. Germline values: CDR1 LNHDA, CDR2 SQIVND (reference sequence). The CDR3 DNA is TGTGCCAGTAGTAAGACTGACAATGAGCAGTTCTTC. Translated: CASSKTDNEQFF.